What follows are 21 T cell receptor beta chains derived from one specimen sequenced in a study of blood T cell repertoires in COVID-19. Here immunoSEQ multiplex PCR was the method, and the copy in TCRdb shows in-frame clones only, minus some. The repertoire holds around 170,000 clones, approximately 79% seen once, with about 15% in the top ten. Material for sequencing was peripheral blood. These receptors originate from a man aged 30 to 39 with active or convalescent COVID-19.

In this sample, this clone turned up once. This sequence joins TRBV6-1 and TRBJ1-5, with a tentative D call TRBD1 (6 bases). CDR3 length equals 15 residues. V was cut by 2 bases and J by 8 bases, with 16 bases left in between. Germline-derived CDR1 and CDR2 are MNHNS and SASEGT. CDR3 sequence: CASSEHGGSGEPQHF. In DNA form, the CDR3 reads TGTGCCAGCAGTGAACATGGGGGCTCCGGTGAGCCCCAGCATTTT.

Notes on this clone: A read error may be the cause here, since a much bigger clone is one base away. The V and J genes are TRBV7-2 and TRBJ2-7; TRBD1 matches 7 bases. The CDR3 covers 14 residues. Germline V gives CDR1 SGHTA, CDR2 FQGNSA. The CDR3 reads CVSSLETGNGEQYF. CDR3 in DNA: TGTGTCAGCAGCTTAGAGACAGGGAATGGCGAGCAGTACTTC.

The chain couples TRBV29-1 to TRBJ1-1; TRBD1 agrees at 8 bases. The J segment lost 0 bases and the V segment lost 5 bases, leaving 5 bases of the junction unmatched. CDR1 is SQVTM, CDR2 ANQGSEA, per germline. CDR3 length: 14 amino acids. The CDR3 sequence: CSVQGAFMNTEAFF. The CDR3 bases are TGCAGCGTTCAGGGGGCTTTCATGAACACTGAAGCTTTCTTT.

This chain links TRBV5-5 with TRBJ2-3; a weak D match, TRBD2 (6 bases). The CDR3 sequence is 15 residues long. Germline V gives CDR1 SGHKS, CDR2 YYEKEE (reference sequence). V lost 4 bases and J 0 bases, leaving 12 bases between the germline ends. CDR3 loop: CASSATSLSTDTQYF. CDR3 nucleotide sequence: TGTGCCAGCAGCGCGACTAGTTTGAGCACAGATACGCAGTATTTT.

The V gene is TRBV7-9, the J gene TRBJ1-1; 8 nucleotides align to TRBD1. This CDR3 comprises 14 residues. Looked up from germline, CDR1 is SEHNR and CDR2 is FQNEAQ (reference sequence). V was clipped by 3 bases and J by 0 bases; unmatched bases: 0. CDR3 sequence reads: CASSLDRVNTEAFF. The CDR3 DNA reads as TGTGCCAGCAGCTTGGACAGGGTGAACACTGAAGCTTTCTTT.

There are a few counts of this clone. The chain links TRBV30 to TRBJ1-1; unclear D gene. The CDR3 extends over 13 amino acids. The V and J ends lost 0 bases and 1 base respectively, with 6 bases between them. Looked up from germline, CDR1 is GTSNPN and CDR2 is SVGIG (reference sequence). The CDR3 here is CAWSVGGNTEAFF. DNA for the CDR3: TGTGCCTGGAGTGTGGGAGGGAACACTGAAGCTTTCTTT.

This chain's CDR3 is CASRKRQGNNSPLHF. The CDR3 coding sequence is TGTGCCAGCAGGAAGAGACAGGGCAATAATTCACCCCTCCACTTT. The rearrangement uses TRBV28 and TRBJ1-6; TRBD1 matches 7 bases. This CDR3 is 15 amino acids long. The V and J ends lost 6 bases and 5 bases, in that order; junction bases with no gene match: 7. CDR1 and CDR2 from the germline V gene are MDHEN and SYDVKM.

This clone was detected only once. The chain uses TRBV28 and TRBJ2-7, with 7 bases fitting TRBD1. The germline V gene encodes CDR1 MDHEN and CDR2 SYDVKM. The CDR3 is 15 amino acids. The trim removed 5 bases at V and 4 bases at J, leaving 11 bases unmatched. The CDR3 DNA sequence: TGTGCCAGCAGTCATTCACAGGGGATGGAATACGAGCAGTACGTC. It yields the protein CASSHSQGMEYEQYV.

The genes are TRBV6-5 and TRBJ2-1; TRBD2 agrees at 9 bases. The CDR3 is made up of 14 amino acids. With V trimmed by 0 bases and J by 8 bases, 2 bases remained unmatched. CDR1 and CDR2 from the germline V gene are MNHEY and SVGAGI. The DNA of the CDR3 is TGTGCCAGCAGTTACTCCGGCGGGGGGGATGAGCAGTTCTTC. It specifies CASSYSGGGDEQFF.

Of note for this clone: Germline and junction disagree at one end, which may indicate a read error. The chain has TRBV29-1 and TRBJ1-1; weak D call: TRBD1 (6 bases). This CDR3 is 12 amino acids long. Germline-derived CDR1 and CDR2 are SQVTM and ANQGSEA. CDR3 nucleotide sequence: TGCAGCGTTGAAGGGGGGCGAGGCCCAAACAACTTT. This sequence encodes CSVEGGRGPNNF.

The chain couples TRBV2 to TRBJ1-5; 7 nucleotides agree with TRBD1. V was pared by 5 bases and J by 0 bases, with 4 bases of the junction left unmatched. The CDR3 is 15 amino acids. The germline V gene encodes CDR1 SNHLY and CDR2 FYNNEI. CDR3 coding DNA: TGTGCCAGCAGTCTCGACAGGGTTAGCAATCAGCCCCAGCATTTT. This sequence encodes CASSLDRVSNQPQHF.

The chain has TRBV15 and TRBJ2-2; no definite D call. This CDR3 is built from 14 residues. Per germline, CDR1 LNHNV and CDR2 YYDKDF (reference sequence). V was shortened by 5 bases and J by 1 base, with 8 bases between the two germline ends. CDR3 region: CATSVRGNTGELFF. The CDR3 DNA follows: TGTGCCACCAGCGTTCGCGGGAACACCGGGGAGCTGTTTTTT.

The chain joins TRBV10-1 to TRBJ2-2; TRBD1 agrees at 9 bases. The germline V gene encodes CDR1 WNHNN and CDR2 SYGVQD (reference sequence). This CDR3 region has 15 residues. Trimming took 5 bases from V and 4 from J; bases not matched to a gene: 5. DNA for the CDR3: TGCGCCAGCAGTACCGGGACAGGGAGCACCGGGGAGCTGTTTTTT. It yields the protein CASSTGTGSTGELFF.

The chain uses TRBV6-4 and TRBJ2-2; the match to TRBD2 covers 7 bases. CDR1 and CDR2 from the germline V gene are MRHNA and SNTAGT. The CDR3 consists of 14 residues. The V segment lost 2 bases and the J segment 5 bases; nucleotides outside the gene matches: 2. For the CDR3, the DNA is TGTGCCAGCAGTGACAGCGGGGAAACCGGGGAGCTGTTTTTT. Translated, it gives CASSDSGETGELFF.

This rearrangement joins TRBV29-1 to TRBJ2-2, with D hard to call. Germline V gene data show CDR1 as SQVTM and CDR2 as ANQGSEA. This CDR3 has 12 residues. V lost 5 bases and J 2 bases, leaving 6 bases between the germline ends. In DNA form, the CDR3 reads TGCAGCGTTCTCCCCAACACCGGGGAGCTGTTTTTT. It translates to CSVLPNTGELFF.

The J gene is TRBJ2-5, the V gene TRBV12-3 or TRBV12-4; D is unresolved. V was pared by 3 bases and J by 3 bases, with 8 bases between. The CDR3 length is 13 residues. The CDR3 bases are TGTGCCAGCAGTTTTTTCAGTAAAGAGACCCAGTACTTC. Its protein product is CASSFFSKETQYF.

V usage is TRBV14 and J usage is TRBJ2-1; D perhaps matches TRBD2 (7 bases). V was pared by 0 bases and J by 3 bases, with 15 bases between. This CDR3 has 17 amino acids. Germline loops: CDR1 SGHDN, CDR2 FVKESK. CDR3 sequence: CASSQDRGAGRYNEQFF. The CDR3 nucleotides read TGTGCCAGCAGCCAAGATCGGGGGGCCGGACGCTACAATGAGCAGTTCTTC.

This clone was recorded only once. The rearrangement uses TRBV5-1 and TRBJ2-3, with TRBD1 matching 8 bases. The CDR3 runs to 18 residues. V lost 1 base, J lost 2 bases, and 12 bases stayed unmatched. CDR1 SGHRS and CDR2 YFSETQ come from the germline V gene. Written as DNA, the CDR3 is TGCGCCAGCAGCTTGCTGGCAGGGGGCGGCCGTGTCACAGATACGCAGTATTTT. It translates to CASSLLAGGGRVTDTQYF.

The V call is TRBV18, the J call TRBJ2-7, with D perhaps matching TRBD1 (5 bases). The germline V and J ends were trimmed by 0 bases and 0 bases, with 6 bases remaining between them. This CDR3 contains 14 residues. Germline V lookup: CDR1 KGHSH, CDR2 LQKENI. The chain's CDR3 is CASSPPDTSYEQYF. The CDR3 bases are TGTGCCAGCTCACCACCGGACACCTCCTACGAGCAGTACTTC.

This clone occurred once. The chain carries TRBV27 and TRBJ2-7; D is possibly TRBD1 (5 bases). Germline V CDR1 and CDR2: MNHEY, SMNVEV (reference sequence). Trimming shortened V by 0 bases and J by 0 bases, and 15 bases separated the two germline ends. There are 17 residues in the CDR3. The CDR3 is CASSLSGRQDPSYEQYF. CDR3 nucleotides: TGTGCCAGCAGTTTATCGGGGCGCCAAGACCCCTCCTACGAGCAGTACTTC.

The chain combines TRBV27 with TRBJ2-3, with 10 bases that match TRBD2. After removal of 4 bases from V and 0 bases from J, the junction contained 4 bases not matched to a gene. The CDR3 spans 16 residues. Looked up from germline, CDR1 is MNHEY and CDR2 is SMNVEV (reference sequence). The chain's CDR3 is CASSSIAGGSTDTQYF. The DNA of the CDR3 is TGTGCCAGCAGTTCGATAGCGGGGGGAAGCACAGATACGCAGTATTTT.